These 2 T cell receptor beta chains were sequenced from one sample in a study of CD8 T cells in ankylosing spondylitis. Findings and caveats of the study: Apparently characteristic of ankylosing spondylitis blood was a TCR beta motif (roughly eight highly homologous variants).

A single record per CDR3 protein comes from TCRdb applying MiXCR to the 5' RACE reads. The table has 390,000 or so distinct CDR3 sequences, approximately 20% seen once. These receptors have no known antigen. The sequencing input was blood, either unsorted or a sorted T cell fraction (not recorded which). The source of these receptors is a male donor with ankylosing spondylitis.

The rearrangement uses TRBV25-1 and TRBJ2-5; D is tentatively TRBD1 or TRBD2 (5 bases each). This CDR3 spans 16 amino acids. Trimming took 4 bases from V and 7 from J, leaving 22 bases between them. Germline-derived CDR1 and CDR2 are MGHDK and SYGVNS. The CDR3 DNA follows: TGTGCCAGCAGTGGACGAATCGGGACCGGGTACGGGACCCAGTACTTC. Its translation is CASSGRIGTGYGTQYF.

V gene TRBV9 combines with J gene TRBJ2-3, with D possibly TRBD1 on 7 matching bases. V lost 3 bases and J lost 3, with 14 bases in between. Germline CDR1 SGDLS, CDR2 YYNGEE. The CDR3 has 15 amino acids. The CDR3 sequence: CASSATQGGTDTQYF. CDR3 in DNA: TGTGCCAGCAGCGCGACGCAGGGGGGAACAGATACGCAGTATTTT.